This TCR beta chain originates from a study of control samples from healthy donors and cancer patients. The CDR3 length is 10 residues. V shed 6 bases, J shed 9 bases, and the junction held 4 bases outside the gene matches. Germline V gene data show CDR1 as DFQATT and CDR2 as SNEGSKA (reference sequence). Assay: immunoSEQ multiplex PCR; the TCRdb copy retains only in-frame clones and omits some. This table holds under 450,000 clones, 90% found once. This sequence originates from a man between 40 and 49 years old with head and neck cancer. The rearrangement links TRBV20-1 to TRBJ2-7; 8 bases match TRBD1. The sequencing sample was made of PBMCs. The CDR3 here is CSAQGTGQYF. In DNA, the CDR3 is TGCAGTGCCCAAGGGACAGGGCAGTACTTC.